The 16 T cell receptor beta chains below were found in one sample sequenced in a study of blood T cells in healthy people across ages. Together with a sample-barcoded 5' primer, a J-beta primer mix was included in a second PCR lasting about 6 to 11 cycles. A single record per CDR3 protein comes from TCRdb applying MiXCR to the 5' RACE reads. The sample lists 540,000 or so distinct CDR3 sequences; under 55% were seen once. The specimen was blood. The receptors shown here come from a man older than 75 in good health.

A single count supports this clonotype. This chain joins TRBV4-3 and TRBJ2-1; possibly TRBD1 or TRBD2 for D (5 bases each). CDR1 and CDR2 from the germline V gene are LGHNA and YSLEER. V was trimmed by 2 bases and J by 6 bases, leaving 14 bases between them. The length of the CDR3 is 15 residues. The CDR3 region is CASSQWQGTSNEQFF. Written as DNA, the CDR3 is TGCGCCAGCAGCCAATGGCAGGGTACTAGCAATGAGCAGTTCTTC.

V is TRBV6-5 and J is TRBJ1-1; maybe TRBD1 (6 bases). Trimming removed 0 bases from V and 5 bases from J, with 10 bases in between. The CDR3 has 14 amino acids. Looked up from germline, CDR1 is MNHEY and CDR2 is SVGAGI. This chain's CDR3 is CASSYSRRGTEAFF. The DNA of the CDR3 is TGTGCCAGCAGTTACTCGAGGAGGGGGACTGAAGCTTTCTTT.

V gene TRBV5-6 combines with J gene TRBJ2-1; 8 nucleotides align to TRBD2. Trimming removed 1 base from V and 9 bases from J; junction bases left unmatched: 15. The germline V gene has CDR1 SGHDT and CDR2 YYEEEE. The CDR3 runs 17 residues. The CDR3 sequence is CASSLLTGGALRTEQFF. DNA of the CDR3: TGTGCCAGCAGCTTGTTAACGGGGGGGGCCCTCCGGACTGAGCAGTTCTTC.

In its sample, this clonotype was seen once. Relative to the germline gene, one junction end is altered; a read error may explain this. The chain uses TRBV5-1 and TRBJ1-2; D unresolved. CDR1 and CDR2 (germline): SGHRS, YFSETQ. This CDR3 has 12 residues. In nucleotides, the CDR3 is TGCGCCAGCAGCTTGGAAGGCTATGGCCACACCTTC. As protein: CASSLEGYGHTF.

The chain has TRBV7-2 and TRBJ2-1; 8 nucleotides agree with TRBD2. This CDR3 is built from 15 residues. The germline V gene encodes CDR1 SGHTA and CDR2 FQGNSA. V trimming: 4 bases; J trimming: 6 bases; junction bases outside the gene matches: 8. The CDR3: CASSSPGGPLNEQFF. CDR3 in DNA: TGTGCCAGCAGCTCCCCGGGGGGGCCCCTCAATGAGCAGTTCTTC.

The chain combines TRBV20-1 with TRBJ2-7, with D possibly matching TRBD1 (6 bases). This CDR3 has 17 amino acids. The germline V and J ends were trimmed by 3 bases and 3 bases, with 24 bases remaining between them. Germline V lookup: CDR1 DFQATT, CDR2 SNEGSKA (reference sequence). As DNA, the CDR3 is TGCAGTGCTAGGATAAGTCGAATCAGGGGTACTCGCTACGAGCAGTACTTC. Translation: CSARISRIRGTRYEQYF.

This chain joins TRBV27 and TRBJ2-5, with 8 bases lining up with TRBD1. The CDR3 length is 15 residues. The junction had 9 bases not matched to a gene; V was cut back by 4 bases and J by 5 bases. Germline lookup yields CDR1 MNHEY and CDR2 SMNVEV (reference sequence). In DNA, the CDR3 is TGTGCCAGCAGTTCTCAGGGGGCAGGTTTGGAGACCCAGTACTTC. Protein: CASSSQGAGLETQYF.

This sequence joins TRBV4-3 and TRBJ2-7, with D perhaps matching TRBD1 or TRBD2 (5 bases each). This CDR3 is built from 24 residues. Germline lookup yields CDR1 LGHNA and CDR2 YSLEER. With 4 bases removed from V and 0 bases from J, the gap between germline ends came to 40 bases. The CDR3 nucleotides read TGCGCCAGCAGCCGGCCAATTCAAAGCCACCGGGACCGACGAATACGTTCTCTCTCCTACGAGCAGTACTTC. Amino acid sequence: CASSRPIQSHRDRRIRSLSYEQYF.

This clonotype came up a few times. This sequence joins TRBV28 and TRBJ1-1, with D unresolved. V was clipped by 7 bases and J by 11 bases, with 14 bases between them. CDR3 length: 11 residues. In germline, CDR1 is MDHEN, CDR2 SYDVKM. The CDR3 loop reads CASTPSSGAFF. The CDR3 region has the DNA TGTGCCAGCACCCCCTCGTCCGGGGCTTTCTTT.

This clonotype came up a few times. This chain joins TRBV7-2 and TRBJ2-7; 7 bases map to TRBD1. With 5 bases clipped from V and 2 bases from J, the junction kept 6 bases outside the gene matches. CDR1 and CDR2 (germline): SGHTA, FQGNSA. The CDR3 totals 14 residues. This chain's CDR3 is CASSTGTAPYEQYF. The DNA for the CDR3 is TGTGCCAGCAGCACTGGGACAGCCCCCTACGAGCAGTACTTC.

With regard to this clonotype: A read error may produce the germline difference seen at one junction end. The chain uses TRBV14 and TRBJ1-2, with D possibly being TRBD1 (5 bases). CDR1 and CDR2 from the germline V gene are SGHDN and FVKESK. The CDR3 is made up of 15 amino acids. CDR3 amino acids: CASSQSPGLYYGHTF. The CDR3 nucleotides are TGTGCCAGCAGCCAAAGTCCGGGACTCTACTATGGCCACACCTTC.

The V gene is TRBV6-5, the J gene TRBJ2-7; 9 bases map to TRBD2. The CDR3 sequence is 15 residues long. Germline values: CDR1 MNHEY, CDR2 SVGAGI. J gave up 7 bases and V 11 bases, and 18 bases lay outside the gene matches. CDR3 in DNA: TGTGCCGGTAGTTACGGCGGGAGGGCTGTAAATGAGCAGTACTTC. It specifies CAGSYGGRAVNEQYF.

A remark on this clonotype: At one of its ends the junction is not consistent with the germline gene, which may arise from a read error. The chain employs TRBV6-5 and TRBJ2-1; 8 bases map to TRBD1. Germline CDR1 reads MNHEY; CDR2 reads SVGAGI. The CDR3 contains 14 residues. The CDR3 spells CASSDSQGETEQFF. CDR3 in DNA: TGTGCCAGCAGTGACTCACAGGGGGAGACTGAGCAGTTCTTC.

A single count supports this clonotype. V usage is TRBV6-2 or TRBV6-3 and J usage is TRBJ2-7; TRBD2 matches at 10 bases. Germline V gene data show CDR1 as MNHEY and CDR2 as SVGEGT. Germline trimming cut 2 bases from V and 3 bases from J; bases unmatched to any gene: 10. There are 17 residues in the CDR3. For the CDR3, the DNA is TGTGCCAGCAGTTACCCCCTAGCGGGAGCTGACGTCTACGAGCAGTACTTC. Its translation is CASSYPLAGADVYEQYF.

This clonotype has a single count. The CDR3 DNA reads TGTGCCAGCAGTTCCCAACCGGGACGACCAGACAATGAGCAGTTCTTC. Translated, it gives CASSSQPGRPDNEQFF. V usage is TRBV11-2 and J usage is TRBJ2-1, with D tentatively TRBD1 or TRBD2 (5 bases each). The CDR3 is made up of 16 amino acids. Looked up from germline, CDR1 is SGHAT and CDR2 is FQNNGV. V lost 6 bases and J 5 bases, leaving 20 bases between the germline ends.

This clonotype was seen more than once but under ten times. V is TRBV7-2 and J is TRBJ2-5; TRBD1 agrees at 8 bases. Germline V gene sequence: CDR1 SGHTA, CDR2 FQGNSA. This CDR3 spans 14 amino acids. Trimming at V came to 5 bases and at J to 5 bases, leaving 7 bases not matched to a gene. CDR3 amino acids: CASSQNRGMETQYF. In nucleotides, the CDR3 is TGTGCCAGCAGCCAAAACAGGGGGATGGAGACCCAGTACTTC.